The 4 T cell receptor beta chains given below trace back to one sample, sequenced in a study of T cells in Graves' hyperthyroidism and ophthalmopathy. Amplified regions were TCR beta CDR3 sequences from RNA transcripts. HTBI primers were used for first-round RT-PCR of the TCR CDR3. TCRdb reprocessed the multiplex PCR reads via MiXCR and lists one record per CDR3 protein. The sample has about 360,000 distinct CDR3 sequences; approximately 13% are singletons. Sequenced material: blood. Receptors were obtained from a woman younger than 30 with Graves' hyperthyroidism.

Details on this clonotype: A much larger clone lies a single base off, so this may be a read error. This sequence joins TRBV9 and TRBJ1-6; D is undetermined. Germline V lookup: CDR1 SGDLS, CDR2 YYNGEE. The length of the CDR3 is 14 residues. The CDR3 bases are TGTGCCAGCAGCCTCTCGGCTCTAAATTCACCCCCCCACTTT. The encoded protein is CASSLSALNSPPHF.

This clonotype was counted at least ten times. V usage is TRBV7-8 and J usage is TRBJ2-2, with TRBD1 as a possible D gene (6 bases). V dropped 3 bases and J dropped 7 bases, with 12 bases sitting between them. This CDR3 has 14 amino acids. The germline V gene has CDR1 SGHVS and CDR2 FQNEAQ. CDR3 sequence: CASSFARGGGELFF. The CDR3 DNA is TGTGCCAGCAGCTTCGCCAGGGGCGGCGGGGAGCTGTTTTTT.

This clonotype appeared many times. The genes are TRBV12-3 or TRBV12-4 and TRBJ1-1; no clear D. The CDR3 sequence is 16 residues long. V lost 2 bases, J lost 1 base, and 14 bases lay in between. CDR3 coding DNA: TGTGCCAGCAGTTTACAGGTAGCCCCGCGGAACACTGAAGCTTTCTTT. Residues: CASSLQVAPRNTEAFF.

This clonotype was picked up many times. The rearrangement uses TRBV27 and TRBJ1-4; D possibly corresponds to TRBD1 (6 bases). Per germline, CDR1 MNHEY and CDR2 SMNVEV (reference sequence). The V and J ends lost 5 bases and 4 bases respectively, with 14 bases between them. The CDR3 is 15 residues long. This CDR3 reads CASSPQGRFNEKLFF. The CDR3 nucleotides read TGTGCCAGCAGTCCCCAGGGGAGGTTTAATGAAAAACTGTTTTTT.